The 23 T cell receptor beta chains below all came from one sample that was sequenced in a study of CD8 T cells in ankylosing spondylitis. TCRdb fed the 5' RACE reads into MiXCR, producing one record per CDR3 protein. The table includes over 200,000 distinct CDR3 sequences, roughly 10% detected once. The source material was blood, either unsorted or a sorted T cell fraction (not recorded which). Receptor source: a male donor with ankylosing spondylitis or in good health (not recorded which).

This clonotype was seen a few times. CDR3 region: CASSGGGLWGELFF. The DNA of the CDR3 is TGTGCCAGCAGCGGCGGGGGACTCTGGGGGGAGCTGTTTTTT. The chain employs TRBV13 and TRBJ2-2; 7 bases align to TRBD2. CDR1 is PRHDT and CDR2 is FYEKMQ in the germline V gene (reference sequence). This CDR3 has 14 amino acids. The trim removed 5 bases at V and 8 bases at J, leaving 8 bases unmatched.

This chain links TRBV5-8 with TRBJ1-5, with unresolved D. Germline V gives CDR1 SGHTS, CDR2 YDEGEE. Between the trimmed V and J ends, which lost 2 bases and 5 bases, there was a span of 11 bases. The CDR3 is 14 amino acids. The CDR3 bases are TGTGCCAGCAGCTTCCGGGGTAGTGATCAGCCCCAGCATTTT. It specifies CASSFRGSDQPQHF.

This clonotype was observed many times. The CDR3 DNA reads TGCAGCGCCCAAGGACAGGGTGGGTGGTATGGCTACACCTTC. As protein: CSAQGQGGWYGYTF. J is TRBJ1-2 and V is TRBV29-1, with 8 positions matching TRBD1. Unmatched junction bases numbered 12, after V lost 7 bases and J lost 5 bases. From germline, CDR1 is SQVTM and CDR2 ANQGSEA. The CDR3 is 14 amino acids.

Only a few counts were recorded for this clonotype. The rearrangement joins TRBV18 to TRBJ1-5, with D perhaps matching TRBD1 (6 bases). V was cut by 5 bases and J by 7 bases, with 15 bases left in between. This CDR3 contains 14 residues. Germline V gives CDR1 KGHSH, CDR2 LQKENI. Here the CDR3 reads CASSLQGWAQPQHF. CDR3 sequence (DNA): TGTGCCAGCTCATTACAGGGTTGGGCCCAGCCCCAGCATTTT.

There are many counts of this clonotype. The chain links TRBV20-1 to TRBJ2-5; 10 bases align to TRBD2. V lost 5 bases and J lost 2; bases outside the gene matches: 11. The CDR3 is 16 residues long. Germline V gene sequence: CDR1 DFQATT, CDR2 SNEGSKA (reference sequence). CDR3 sequence (DNA): TGCAGTGCTTCGGGGGACCTAGCGGGGGATCAAGAGACCCAGTACTTC. It is translated as CSASGDLAGDQETQYF.

This clonotype was seen at least ten times. The J gene is TRBJ1-1, the V gene TRBV5-6; the D is unclear. V was clipped by 1 base and J by 1 base, with 8 bases between them. The CDR3 has 14 residues. Germline V gene sequence: CDR1 SGHDT, CDR2 YYEEEE. The CDR3 here is CASSLYGRNTEAFF. The CDR3 DNA is TGTGCCAGCAGCTTGTACGGGCGGAACACTGAAGCTTTCTTT.

The chain uses TRBV15 and TRBJ1-2, with a tentative D call TRBD1 (5 bases). The CDR3 spans 15 residues. CDR1 is LNHNV, CDR2 YYDKDF, per germline (reference sequence). The germline V and J ends were trimmed by 0 bases and 6 bases, with 14 bases remaining between them. The DNA of the CDR3 is TGTGCCACCAGCAGAGAAGGGGCAGGGTCTGATGGCTACACCTTC. Translating gives CATSREGAGSDGYTF.

This clonotype was detected ten times or more. The chain joins TRBV25-1 to TRBJ1-4; no reliable D call. Trimming took off 10 bases at V and 10 bases at J, with 22 bases between the two ends. Germline loops: CDR1 MGHDK, CDR2 SYGVNS. CDR3 length: 14 amino acids. The CDR3 nucleotides are TGTGCCACCTCCCCCCCGGGAATCGACGGAAAACTGTTTTTT. The encoded protein is CATSPPGIDGKLFF.

This clonotype was observed many times. The V call is TRBV20-1, the J call TRBJ2-5; D not certain. Trimming removed 0 bases at V and 3 bases at J, with 8 bases between. Germline V gives CDR1 DFQATT, CDR2 SNEGSKA (reference sequence). CDR3 length: 13 residues. In nucleotides, the CDR3 is TGCAGTGCTAGAGATGGTACAAAAGAGACCCAGTACTTC. It encodes CSARDGTKETQYF.

This clonotype was observed many times. This chain uses TRBV24-1 with TRBJ2-5; D is undetermined. V lost 0 bases to trimming and J lost 5 bases, with 12 bases between them. Germline CDR1 reads KGHDR; CDR2 reads SFDVKD. This CDR3 contains 15 residues. CDR3 in amino acids: CATSDLSPSQETQYF. CDR3 DNA sequence: TGTGCCACCAGTGATTTGTCTCCCAGTCAGGAGACCCAGTACTTC.

This clonotype was detected ten times or more. The rearrangement links TRBV20-1 to TRBJ2-3, with a possible D match to TRBD2 (6 bases). Germline lookup yields CDR1 DFQATT and CDR2 SNEGSKA (reference sequence). The CDR3 has 15 residues. The CDR3: CRVGFGGASTDTQYF. CDR3 bases: TGCAGGGTAGGGTTCGGCGGGGCTAGCACAGATACGCAGTATTTT.

This clonotype came up many times. This chain connects TRBV7-9 to TRBJ2-5; D not certain. Germline lookup yields CDR1 SEHNR and CDR2 FQNEAQ (reference sequence). Trimming took 4 bases from V and 2 from J, leaving 11 bases between them. The CDR3 is 14 residues long. CDR3 nucleotide sequence: TGTGCCAGCAGCTGGGGAACAGCTCAAGAGACCCAGTACTTC. It yields the protein CASSWGTAQETQYF.

V is TRBV9 and J is TRBJ2-3; D is unclear. V was shortened by 2 bases and J by 1 base, with 8 bases between the two germline ends. The CDR3 sequence is 14 residues long. In germline, CDR1 is SGDLS, CDR2 YYNGEE. The CDR3 nucleotides read TGTGCCAGCAGCGTCAAGTTCGGCACAGATACGCAGTATTTT. Translated, it gives CASSVKFGTDTQYF.

This sequence joins TRBV29-1 and TRBJ2-2, with D tentatively TRBD2 (6 bases). Germline V gives CDR1 SQVTM, CDR2 ANQGSEA. The CDR3 totals 13 residues. Trimming shortened V by 2 bases and J by 6 bases, and 10 bases separated the two germline ends. This CDR3 reads CSVELTGAGELFF. The CDR3 coding sequence is TGCAGCGTTGAATTAACGGGGGCCGGGGAGCTGTTTTTT.

In this sample, this clonotype turned up many times. The chain has TRBV7-3 and TRBJ2-3; TRBD2 matches 10 bases. The CDR3 has 16 residues. Trimming at V came to 4 bases and at J to 4 bases, leaving 8 bases not matched to a gene. CDR1 is SGHTA, CDR2 FQGTGA, per germline. CDR3 amino acids: CASSSFRLAGPDTQYF. The CDR3 region has the DNA TGTGCCAGCAGCTCGTTCCGACTAGCGGGCCCAGATACGCAGTATTTT.

In its sample, this clonotype was seen many times. This chain uses TRBV11-2 with TRBJ2-2; 11 bases are shared with TRBD1. This CDR3 is 16 amino acids long. J lost 4 bases, V lost 6 bases, and 7 bases had no gene match. Germline CDR1 and CDR2: SGHAT and FQNNGV. CDR3 sequence: CASRKPGQGVTGELFF. In nucleotides, the CDR3 is TGTGCCAGCAGGAAACCGGGACAGGGGGTCACCGGGGAGCTGTTTTTT. Full variable domain (rest looked up from reference TRBV11-2 and TRBJ2-2): EAGVAQSPRYKIIEKRQSVAFWCNPISGHATLYWYQQILGQGPKLLIQFQNNGVVDDSQLPKDRFSAERLKGVDSTLKIQPAKLEDSAVYLCASRKPGQGVTGELFFGEGSRLTVL.

The chain recombines TRBV6-5 with TRBJ2-1; D possibly corresponds to TRBD2 (6 bases). This CDR3 has 15 amino acids. Germline values: CDR1 MNHEY, CDR2 SVGAGI. V lost 0 bases and J lost 0, with 6 bases in between. The CDR3 here is CASSYSGLSYNEQFF. CDR3 bases: TGTGCCAGCAGTTACTCGGGACTCTCCTACAATGAGCAGTTCTTC.

In this sample, this clonotype turned up many times. The chain employs TRBV28 and TRBJ2-1; D not certain. CDR1 is MDHEN and CDR2 is SYDVKM in the germline V gene. The CDR3 loop spans 15 amino acids. Trimming cost V 6 bases and J 2 bases, with 14 bases left between them. DNA for the CDR3: TGTGCCAGCAGCTTCCTAGTGAATACCTACAATGAGCAGTTCTTC. This gives the protein CASSFLVNTYNEQFF.

J is TRBJ2-1 and V is TRBV15, with D maybe TRBD1 (5 bases). The CDR3 spans 14 residues. CDR1 is LNHNV, CDR2 YYDKDF, per germline (reference sequence). Trimming took off 0 bases at V and 12 bases at J, with 15 bases between the two ends. CDR3: CATSRDRLGASQFF. CDR3 DNA sequence: TGTGCCACCAGCAGAGATCGCCTAGGGGCCTCGCAGTTCTTC. The whole variable domain, filled in from reference TRBV15 and TRBJ2-1, reads DAMVIQNPRYQVTQFGKPVTLSCSQTLNHNVMYWYQQKSSQAPKLLFHYYDKDFNNEADTPDNFQSRRPNTSFCFLDIRSPGLGDTAMYLCATSRDRLGASQFFGPGTRLTVL.

This clonotype came up many times. The chain couples TRBV11-2 to TRBJ2-7, with 9 nucleotides matching TRBD2. This CDR3 spans 17 amino acids. The germline V gene has CDR1 SGHAT and CDR2 FQNNGV. With 2 bases clipped from V and 5 bases from J, the junction kept 13 bases outside the gene matches. The CDR3 here is CASSLISLAAGGNEQYF. The CDR3 region has the DNA TGTGCCAGCAGCTTAATCTCCCTCGCAGCGGGGGGTAACGAGCAGTACTTC.

V is TRBV7-9 and J is TRBJ2-2, with 7 bases fitting TRBD1. Germline assignment: CDR1 SEHNR and CDR2 FQNEAQ (reference sequence). V was clipped by 5 bases and J by 6 bases; unmatched bases: 6. The CDR3 totals 14 residues. The CDR3 nucleotides are TGTGCCAGCAGCGGAGACAGGGTGTCCGGGGAGCTGTTTTTT. Translation: CASSGDRVSGELFF. The entire variable domain, with the rest obtained from reference TRBV7-9 and TRBJ2-2, is as follows: DTGVSQNPRHKITKRGQNVTFRCDPISEHNRLYWYRQTLGQGPEFLTYFQNEAQLEKSRLLSDRFSAERPKGSFSTLEIQRTEQGDSAMYLCASSGDRVSGELFFGEGSRLTVL.

At least ten counts were recorded for this clonotype. The chain is built from TRBV6-2 or TRBV6-3 and TRBJ2-1, with 10 positions matching TRBD1. From germline, CDR1 is MNHEY and CDR2 SVGEGT. This CDR3 has 15 amino acids. V shed 6 bases and J 8 bases; nucleotides not matched to a gene: 10. The CDR3 bases are TGTGCCAGCAGCCCTGGACAGGGGGAGGGGGATGAGCAGTTCTTC. It encodes CASSPGQGEGDEQFF.

This clonotype was seen many times. The chain employs TRBV27 and TRBJ2-5; no clear D. Germline V gene lookup returns CDR1 MNHEY and CDR2 SMNVEV (reference sequence). The CDR3 is 14 amino acids. Trimming stripped 2 bases from V and 5 bases from J, with 12 bases between. Written as DNA, the CDR3 is TGTGCCAGCAGTTTAGGACCCTCCCACGAGACCCAGTACTTC. Its protein is CASSLGPSHETQYF.